This T cell receptor beta chain was sequenced in a study of PD-1 blockade in classical Hodgkin lymphoma. The study's findings and limits: By C4D1, diversity of CD4+ TCRs had risen significantly, whereas that of CD8+ TCRs had not.

A remark on this clone: The antigen is not known.

This CDR3 region has 14 residues. With 3 bases removed from V and 0 bases from J, the gap between germline ends came to 7 bases. Germline lookup yields CDR1 MDHEN and CDR2 SYDVKM. TCRdb keeps only in-frame clones here, not all; method: immunoSEQ multiplex PCR. The sample holds about 59,000 clones, under 95% seen once. Relapse after autologous stem cell transplantation occurred in every patient, and brentuximab vedotin exposure varied. Each best response was a complete response, a partial response or progressive disease. The sequencing here drew on peripheral blood mononuclear cells (PBMCs), taken at baseline. This TCR was recovered from a human donor with classical Hodgkin lymphoma. The chain couples TRBV28 to TRBJ2-3; D is unresolved. The CDR3 reads CASSLSYSTDTQYF. In DNA form, the CDR3 reads TGTGCCAGCAGTTTGAGTTATAGCACAGATACGCAGTATTTT.